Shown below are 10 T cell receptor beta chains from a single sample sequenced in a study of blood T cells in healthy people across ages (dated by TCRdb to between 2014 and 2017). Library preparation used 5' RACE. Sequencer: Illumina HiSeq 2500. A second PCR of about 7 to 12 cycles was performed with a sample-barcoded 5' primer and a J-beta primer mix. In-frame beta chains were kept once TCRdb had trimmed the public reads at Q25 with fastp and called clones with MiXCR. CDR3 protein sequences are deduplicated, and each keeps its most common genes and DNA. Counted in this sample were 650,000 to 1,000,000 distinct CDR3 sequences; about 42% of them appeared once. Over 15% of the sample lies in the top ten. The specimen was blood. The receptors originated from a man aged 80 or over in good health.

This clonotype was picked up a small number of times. The CDR3 is CASSDRGLNLFF. The CDR3 DNA sequence: TGTGCCAGCAGCGACAGGGGGCTAAATCTGTTTTTT. The chain uses TRBV28 and TRBJ1-4, with 10 nucleotides matching TRBD1. V dropped 6 bases and J dropped 14; count of bases not matched to a gene: 6. CDR1 and CDR2 from the germline V gene are MDHEN and SYDVKM. CDR3 length: 12 amino acids.

The CDR3 loop reads CASRDQYNEQFF. The CDR3 nucleotides read TGTGCCAGTAGGGACCAGTACAATGAGCAGTTCTTC. The rearrangement links TRBV6-2 or TRBV6-3 to TRBJ2-1, with D perhaps TRBD1 or TRBD2 (5 bases each). V was shortened by 9 bases and J by 4 bases, with 10 bases between the two germline ends. Germline CDR1 is MNHEY and CDR2 is SVGEGT. CDR3 size: 12 residues.

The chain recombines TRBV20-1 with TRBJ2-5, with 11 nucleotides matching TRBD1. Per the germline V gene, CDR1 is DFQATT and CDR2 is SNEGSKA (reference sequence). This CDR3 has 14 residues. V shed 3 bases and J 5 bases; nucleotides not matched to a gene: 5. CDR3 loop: CSARRTGGRETQYF. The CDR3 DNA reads TGCAGTGCTAGGCGGACAGGGGGCAGGGAGACCCAGTACTTC.

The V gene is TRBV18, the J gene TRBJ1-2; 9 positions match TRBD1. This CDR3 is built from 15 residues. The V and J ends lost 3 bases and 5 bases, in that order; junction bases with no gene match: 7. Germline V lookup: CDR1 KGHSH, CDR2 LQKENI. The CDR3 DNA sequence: TGTGCCAGCTCACCGCGGACAGGGGAGGCATATGGCTACACCTTC. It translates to CASSPRTGEAYGYTF.

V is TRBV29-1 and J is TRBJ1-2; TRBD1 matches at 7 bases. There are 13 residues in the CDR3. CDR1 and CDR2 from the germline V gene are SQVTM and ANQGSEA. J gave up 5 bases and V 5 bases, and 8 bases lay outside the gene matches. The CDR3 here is CSVRDRELYGYTF. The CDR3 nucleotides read TGCAGCGTTAGAGACAGGGAATTGTATGGCTACACCTTC.

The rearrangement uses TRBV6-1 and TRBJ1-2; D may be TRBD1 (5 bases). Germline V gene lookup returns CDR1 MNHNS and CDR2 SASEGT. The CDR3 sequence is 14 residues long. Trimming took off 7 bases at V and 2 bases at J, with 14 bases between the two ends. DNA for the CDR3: TGTGCCAGCACAGACGGGGGTTGGAACTATGGCTACACCTTC. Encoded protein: CASTDGGWNYGYTF.

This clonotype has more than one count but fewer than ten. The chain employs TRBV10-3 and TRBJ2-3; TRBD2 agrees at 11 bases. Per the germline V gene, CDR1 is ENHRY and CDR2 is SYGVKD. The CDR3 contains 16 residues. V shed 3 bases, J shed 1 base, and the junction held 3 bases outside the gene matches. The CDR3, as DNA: TGTGCCATCAGTGACCTAGCGGGAGGAGGCACAGATACGCAGTATTTT. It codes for CAISDLAGGGTDTQYF.

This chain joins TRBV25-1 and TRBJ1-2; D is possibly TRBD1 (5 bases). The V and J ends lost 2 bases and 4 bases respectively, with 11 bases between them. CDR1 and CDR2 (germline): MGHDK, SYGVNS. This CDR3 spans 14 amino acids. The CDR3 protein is CASSEPGRTYGYTF. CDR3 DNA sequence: TGTGCCAGCAGTGAACCGGGACGGACCTATGGCTACACCTTC.

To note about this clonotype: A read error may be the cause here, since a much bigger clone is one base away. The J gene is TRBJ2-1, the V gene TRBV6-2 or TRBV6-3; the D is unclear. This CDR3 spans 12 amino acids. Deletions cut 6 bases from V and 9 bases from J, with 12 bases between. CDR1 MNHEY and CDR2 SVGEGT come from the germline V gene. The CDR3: CASRYHSSEQFF. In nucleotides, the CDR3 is TGTGCCAGCAGGTACCACTCCAGTGAGCAGTTCTTC.

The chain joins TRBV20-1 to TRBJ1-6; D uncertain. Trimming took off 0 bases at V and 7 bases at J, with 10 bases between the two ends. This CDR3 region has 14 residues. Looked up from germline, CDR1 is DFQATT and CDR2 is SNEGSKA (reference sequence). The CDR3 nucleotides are TGCAGTGCTAGAGATCGGCCAGTCAATTCACCCCTCCACTTT. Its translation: CSARDRPVNSPLHF.